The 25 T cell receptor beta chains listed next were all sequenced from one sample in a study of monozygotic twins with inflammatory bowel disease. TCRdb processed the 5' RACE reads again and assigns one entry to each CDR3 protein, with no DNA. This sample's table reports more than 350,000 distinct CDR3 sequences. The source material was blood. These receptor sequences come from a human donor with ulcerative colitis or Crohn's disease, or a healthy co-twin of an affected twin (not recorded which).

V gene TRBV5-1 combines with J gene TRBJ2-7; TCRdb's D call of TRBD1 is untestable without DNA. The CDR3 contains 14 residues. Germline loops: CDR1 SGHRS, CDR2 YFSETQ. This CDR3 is CASSPGMRQDEQYF.

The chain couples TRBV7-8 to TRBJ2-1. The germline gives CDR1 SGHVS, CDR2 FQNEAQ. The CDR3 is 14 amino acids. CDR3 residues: CASSLGWGSNEQFF.

The CDR3 sequence is CASSTFRGVDTGELFF. V is TRBV6-2 or TRBV6-3 and J is TRBJ2-2; no DNA is available, so the TRBD1 call from TCRdb remains unchecked. Looked up from germline, CDR1 is MNHEY and CDR2 is SVGEGT. This CDR3 region has 16 residues.

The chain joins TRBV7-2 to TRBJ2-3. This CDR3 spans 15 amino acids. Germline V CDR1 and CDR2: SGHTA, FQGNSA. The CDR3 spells CASSPQRLSTDTQYF.

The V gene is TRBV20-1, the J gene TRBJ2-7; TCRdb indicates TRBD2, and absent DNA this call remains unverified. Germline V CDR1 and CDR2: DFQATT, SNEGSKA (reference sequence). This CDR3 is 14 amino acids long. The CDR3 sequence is CSARSGTSPHEQYF.

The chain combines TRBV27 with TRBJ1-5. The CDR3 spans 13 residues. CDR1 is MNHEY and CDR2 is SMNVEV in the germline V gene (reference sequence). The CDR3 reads CASSLSFSEPQHF.

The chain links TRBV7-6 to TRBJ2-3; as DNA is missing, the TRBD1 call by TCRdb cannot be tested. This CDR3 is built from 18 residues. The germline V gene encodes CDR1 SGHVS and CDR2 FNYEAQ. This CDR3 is CASSWGPGQLSSTDTQYF.

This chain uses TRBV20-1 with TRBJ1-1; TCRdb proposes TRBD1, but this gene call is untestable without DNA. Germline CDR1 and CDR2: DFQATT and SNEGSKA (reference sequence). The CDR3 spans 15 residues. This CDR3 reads CSARTSTGVDTEAFF.

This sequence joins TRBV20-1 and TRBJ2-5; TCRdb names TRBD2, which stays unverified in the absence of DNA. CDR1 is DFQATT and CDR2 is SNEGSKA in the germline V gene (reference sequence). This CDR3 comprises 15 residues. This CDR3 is CSALDPGPGVLAQYF.

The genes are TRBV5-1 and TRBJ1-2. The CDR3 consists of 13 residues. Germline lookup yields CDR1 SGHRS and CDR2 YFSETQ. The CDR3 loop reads CASSFQSNYGYTF.

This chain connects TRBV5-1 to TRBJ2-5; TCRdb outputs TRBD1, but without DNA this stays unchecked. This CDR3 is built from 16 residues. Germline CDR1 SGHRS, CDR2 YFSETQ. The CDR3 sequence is CASSLANGQGGETQYF.

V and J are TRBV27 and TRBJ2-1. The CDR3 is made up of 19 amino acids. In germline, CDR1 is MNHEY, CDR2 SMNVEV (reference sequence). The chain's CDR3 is CASSLGVEGRGGPYNEQFF.

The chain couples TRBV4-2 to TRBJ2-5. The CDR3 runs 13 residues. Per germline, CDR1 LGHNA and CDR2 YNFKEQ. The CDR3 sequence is CASSPRPQETQYF.

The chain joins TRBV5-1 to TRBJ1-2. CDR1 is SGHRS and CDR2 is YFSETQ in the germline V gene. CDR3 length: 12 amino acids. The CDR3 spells CASSDISYGYTF. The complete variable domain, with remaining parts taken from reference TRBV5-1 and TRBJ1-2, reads KAGVTQTPRYLIKTRGQQVTLSCSPISGHRSVSWYQQTPGQGLQFLFEYFSETQRNKGNFPGRFSGRQFSNSRSEMNVSTLELGDSALYLCASSDISYGYTFGSGTRLTVV.

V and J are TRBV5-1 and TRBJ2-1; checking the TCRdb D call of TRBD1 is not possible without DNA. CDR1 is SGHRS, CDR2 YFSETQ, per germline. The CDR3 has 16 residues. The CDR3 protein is CASSLDRGKVRNEQFF.

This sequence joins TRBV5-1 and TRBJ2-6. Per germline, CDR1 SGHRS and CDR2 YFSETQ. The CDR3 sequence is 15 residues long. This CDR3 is CASQPFYSGANVLTF.

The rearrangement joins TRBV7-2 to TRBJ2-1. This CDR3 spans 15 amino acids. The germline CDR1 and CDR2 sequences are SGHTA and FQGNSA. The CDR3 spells CASSLGGRAYNEQFF.

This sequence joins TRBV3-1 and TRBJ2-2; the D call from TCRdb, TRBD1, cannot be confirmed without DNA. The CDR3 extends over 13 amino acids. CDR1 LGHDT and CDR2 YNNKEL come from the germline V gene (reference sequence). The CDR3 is CASSQVPAGELFF.

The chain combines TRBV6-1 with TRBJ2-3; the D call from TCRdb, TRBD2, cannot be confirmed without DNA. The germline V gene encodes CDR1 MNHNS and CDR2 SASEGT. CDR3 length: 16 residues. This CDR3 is CASSPGLAGATDTQYF.

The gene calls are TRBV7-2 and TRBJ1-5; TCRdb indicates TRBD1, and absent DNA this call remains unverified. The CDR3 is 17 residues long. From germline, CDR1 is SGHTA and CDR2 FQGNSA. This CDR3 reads CASSLGTGQASNQPQHF.

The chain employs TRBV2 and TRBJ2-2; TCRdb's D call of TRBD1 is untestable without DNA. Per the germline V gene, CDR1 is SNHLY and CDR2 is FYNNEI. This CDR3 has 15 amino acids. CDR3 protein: CASRGVSGNTGELFF.

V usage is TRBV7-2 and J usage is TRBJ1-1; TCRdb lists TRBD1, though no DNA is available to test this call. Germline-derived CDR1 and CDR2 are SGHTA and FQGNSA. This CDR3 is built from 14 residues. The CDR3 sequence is CASSLAGARTEAFF.

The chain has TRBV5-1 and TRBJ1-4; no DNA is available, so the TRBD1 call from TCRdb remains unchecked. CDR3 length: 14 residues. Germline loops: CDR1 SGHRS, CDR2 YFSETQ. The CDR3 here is CASSWLAGNEKLFF.

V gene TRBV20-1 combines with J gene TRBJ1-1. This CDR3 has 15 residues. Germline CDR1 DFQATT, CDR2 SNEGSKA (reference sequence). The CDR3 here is CSAPPPRPLNTEAFF.

This chain's CDR3 is CAWSRGDREKLFF. V usage is TRBV30 and J usage is TRBJ1-4; there is no DNA to check the TCRdb D call of TRBD1. Germline-derived CDR1 and CDR2 are GTSNPN and SVGIG (reference sequence). The CDR3 loop spans 13 amino acids.